A single sample is the source of the 20 T cell receptor beta chains below, sequenced in a study of cytomegalovirus exposure and HLA in healthy donors. Primers for the PCR totalled 60 Vbeta and 13 Jbeta. TCRdb keeps only in-frame clones here, not all; method: immunoSEQ multiplex PCR. The data contain about 160,000 clones, approximately 85% of them seen just once; the ten biggest clones take up approximately 11%. Sequencing input: PBMCs. The source of these receptors is a man aged 45-65 years in good health and CMV-seropositive.

The chain recombines TRBV7-2 with TRBJ2-1, with 7 positions matching TRBD1. The CDR3 is 14 residues long. After removal of 4 bases from V and 5 bases from J, the junction contained 5 bases not matched to a gene. Germline lookup yields CDR1 SGHTA and CDR2 FQGNSA. DNA of the CDR3: TGTGCCAGCAGCTCCCGACAGGGAGACAATGAGCAGTTCTTC. Translating gives CASSSRQGDNEQFF.

This clone was observed once. This chain joins TRBV30 and TRBJ1-5; 9 bases agree with TRBD1. In germline, CDR1 is GTSNPN, CDR2 SVGIG (reference sequence). The trim removed 5 bases at V and 7 bases at J, leaving 3 bases unmatched. This CDR3 is 12 amino acids long. Here the CDR3 DNA reads TGTGCCTGGGAGACAGGGGGGCAGCCCCAGCATTTT. This sequence encodes CAWETGGQPQHF.

The chain couples TRBV6-7 to TRBJ2-3; 11 bases fit TRBD2. TRBV6-7 belongs to the ORF category, with a function that is uncertain. The CDR3 totals 16 residues. V lost 11 bases, J lost 4 bases, and 14 bases stayed unmatched. CDR3 sequence reads: CAVTSGKTPSPDTQYF. CDR3 nucleotides: TGTGCCGTGACTAGCGGGAAAACCCCTAGCCCAGATACGCAGTATTTT.

The rearrangement uses TRBV19 and TRBJ2-5; 13 bases map to TRBD2. Germline CDR1 reads LNHDA; CDR2 reads SQIVND (reference sequence). Germline trimming cut 5 bases from V and 6 bases from J; bases unmatched to any gene: 6. The length of the CDR3 is 15 residues. The CDR3 here is CASSSLAGGPKTQYF. DNA for the CDR3: TGTGCCAGTAGTTCACTAGCGGGAGGGCCTAAGACCCAGTACTTC.

The DNA for the CDR3 is TGTGCCAGCAGTTTATCGGGGAGGGCCCGTTTTTCCTACGAGCAGTACTTC. It yields the protein CASSLSGRARFSYEQYF. The chain combines TRBV28 with TRBJ2-7; 7 bases are a match to TRBD2. Germline V gene sequence: CDR1 MDHEN, CDR2 SYDVKM. This CDR3 region has 17 residues. The V and J ends lost 1 base and 1 base, in that order; junction bases with no gene match: 10. Full variable domain (missing parts from reference TRBV28 and TRBJ2-7): DVKVTQSSRYLVKRTGEKVFLECVQDMDHENMFWYRQDPGLGLRLIYFSYDVKMKEKGDIPEGYSVSREKKERFSLILESASTNQTSMYLCASSLSGRARFSYEQYFGPGTRLTVT.

DNA of the CDR3: TGTGCCAGCAGCTCCGGACTAGCGGCGTACTTC. The encoded protein is CASSSGLAAYF. The chain has TRBV7-2 and TRBJ2-7; 10 bases agree with TRBD2. Germline V CDR1 and CDR2: SGHTA, FQGNSA. Unmatched junction bases numbered 3, after V lost 4 bases and J lost 12 bases. This CDR3 has 11 residues.

In this sample, this clone turned up a few times. The chain has TRBV7-9 and TRBJ1-6; the D gene is possibly TRBD1 (6 bases). Deletions cut 5 bases from V and 8 bases from J, with 19 bases between. The CDR3 has 16 amino acids. Germline assignment: CDR1 SEHNR and CDR2 FQNEAQ (reference sequence). In nucleotides, the CDR3 is TGTGCCAGCAGCCTCCGCGCACAGGCAGGGGATTCACCCCTCCACTTT. Its translation is CASSLRAQAGDSPLHF.

The V and J genes are TRBV7-2 and TRBJ2-5; D might be TRBD1 (6 bases). The J call is doubtful: the DNA matches TRBJ2-7 better. Germline loops: CDR1 SGHTA, CDR2 FQGNSA. The CDR3 has 15 amino acids. CDR3 in DNA: TGTGCCAGCAGCTCTCCGCAGGGGAATACCTACGAGCAGTACTTC. As protein: CASSSPQGNTYEQYF.

This clone was picked up a small number of times. The V gene is TRBV30, the J gene TRBJ1-4; no clear D gene. Germline V gene data show CDR1 as GTSNPN and CDR2 as SVGIG (reference sequence). Trimming stripped 7 bases from V and 0 bases from J, with 9 bases between. This CDR3 has 13 amino acids. The CDR3 sequence: CAFTASTNEKLFF. CDR3 in DNA: TGTGCCTTTACAGCTTCAACTAATGAAAAACTGTTTTTT.

The CDR3 coding sequence is TGTGCCAGCAGTCCTATTGGGACATACGATTCACCCCTCCACTTT. Its protein product is CASSPIGTYDSPLHF. This chain joins TRBV6-5 and TRBJ1-6; a possible D gene is TRBD1 (6 bases). Germline CDR1 MNHEY, CDR2 SVGAGI. The CDR3 covers 15 residues. The ends were cut back, 5 bases at V and 8 bases at J, with 16 bases in the middle.

A few counts support this clone. The rearrangement joins TRBV6-6 to TRBJ1-1; D unresolved. The length of the CDR3 is 15 residues. With 6 bases removed from V and 1 base from J, the gap between germline ends came to 15 bases. Germline V lookup: CDR1 MNHNY, CDR2 SVGAGI (reference sequence). The CDR3 sequence is CASSPLVGGNTEAFF. The CDR3 DNA follows: TGTGCCAGCAGCCCTCTCGTAGGAGGGAACACTGAAGCTTTCTTT.

For the CDR3, the DNA is TGTGCCTGGAGGGGACCGGGGGATCAGCCCCAGCATTTT. Protein sequence: CAWRGPGDQPQHF. V gene TRBV30 combines with J gene TRBJ1-5, with D possibly TRBD1 on 5 matching bases. Per germline, CDR1 GTSNPN and CDR2 SVGIG (reference sequence). The CDR3 extends over 13 amino acids. V gave up 3 bases and J gave up 5 bases, with 11 bases separating them.

In this sample, this clone turned up once. The chain uses TRBV28 and TRBJ2-5, with 11 bases identical to TRBD2. This CDR3 is 16 amino acids long. Germline CDR1 and CDR2: MDHEN and SYDVKM. V shed 5 bases and J 5 bases; nucleotides not matched to a gene: 10. CDR3 nucleotides: TGTGCCAGCAGTCCAGAGGTGGCTAGCGGGGGGGAGACCCAGTACTTC. Translated, it gives CASSPEVASGGETQYF.

The V gene is TRBV5-1, the J gene TRBJ1-1; D is possibly TRBD1 (5 bases). CDR1 is SGHRS and CDR2 is YFSETQ in the germline V gene. V was cut by 4 bases and J by 0 bases, with 16 bases left in between. The CDR3 has 16 amino acids. For the CDR3, the DNA is TGCGCCAGCAGCGATATGGCCGGGACTTTGAACACTGAAGCTTTCTTT. This translates into CASSDMAGTLNTEAFF.

The chain joins TRBV6-5 to TRBJ1-1; 7 positions match TRBD1. The CDR3 consists of 15 residues. V gave up 8 bases and J gave up 1 base; unmatched junction bases: 10. Germline V gene sequence: CDR1 MNHEY, CDR2 SVGAGI. This chain's CDR3 is CASGRRGLTNTEAFF. The CDR3 DNA follows: TGTGCCAGCGGGAGAAGGGGGCTGACGAACACTGAAGCTTTCTTT.

The V gene is TRBV7-3, the J gene TRBJ2-1, with a weak D call TRBD2 (6 bases). Trimming left V 3 bases short and J 2 bases short, with 11 bases between. CDR3 length: 15 residues. Per the germline V gene, CDR1 is SGHTA and CDR2 is FQGTGA. This chain's CDR3 is CASSFDSGPYNEQFF. DNA for the CDR3: TGTGCCAGCAGCTTTGATAGCGGCCCCTACAATGAGCAGTTCTTC.

This rearrangement joins TRBV13 to TRBJ2-3; 7 bases are shared with TRBD1. V lost 6 bases to trimming and J lost 0 bases; unmatched junction nucleotides: 9. The CDR3 spans 16 residues. CDR1 is PRHDT and CDR2 is FYEKMQ in the germline V gene (reference sequence). CDR3 nucleotide sequence: TGTGCCAGCAGTCTCCGGGACAGTGCTAGCACAGATACGCAGTATTTT. Its translation is CASSLRDSASTDTQYF.

The genes are TRBV6-1 and TRBJ1-5; weak D call: TRBD1 (5 bases). Deletions cut 0 bases from V and 0 bases from J, with 9 bases between. Germline CDR1 and CDR2: MNHNS and SASEGT. This CDR3 is built from 16 residues. CDR3 protein: CASSEAPGNSNQPQHF. The CDR3 nucleotides read TGTGCCAGCAGTGAAGCGCCAGGGAATAGCAATCAGCCCCAGCATTTT.

This sequence joins TRBV7-2 and TRBJ1-5; possibly TRBD1 for D (6 bases). The CDR3 runs to 14 residues. V dropped 0 bases and J dropped 7 bases, with 10 bases sitting between them. Germline CDR1 SGHTA, CDR2 FQGNSA. Here the CDR3 DNA reads TGTGCCAGCAGCTTAGCTGGGGGCGGACAGCCCCAGCATTTT. Protein sequence: CASSLAGGGQPQHF.

The CDR3 region has the DNA TGTGCCAGTAGCATCGGGCAGGGGGCTCGCGAGCAGTACTTC. Translating it yields CASSIGQGAREQYF. The J gene is TRBJ2-7, the V gene TRBV19; 8 nucleotides line up with TRBD1. Losses at the gene ends were 6 bases for V and 6 bases for J; bases not matched to a gene: 10. The germline CDR1 and CDR2 sequences are LNHDA and SQIVND (reference sequence). There are 14 residues in the CDR3.